Presented here are 7 T cell receptor beta chains from one specimen sequenced in a study of a mutant IDH1 vaccine in newly diagnosed glioma. As to time point: week 11, during vaccination. The investigators gave 300 ug of mutant IDH1 20-mer peptide in each vaccine dose, together with topical imiquimod. These TCRs' antigens remain unknown. Assay: immunoSEQ multiplex PCR; the TCRdb copy retains only in-frame clones and omits some. The sample has tens of thousands of clones, around 80% seen once. Material: PBMCs, obtained from a glioma patient whose treatment included an IDH1 peptide vaccine. Source of these receptors: a man aged 40-49 years with glioma.

The chain combines TRBV27 with TRBJ2-3; 10 bases are a match to TRBD2. Germline V CDR1 and CDR2: MNHEY, SMNVEV (reference sequence). Losses at the gene ends were 3 bases for V and 6 bases for J; bases not matched to a gene: 9. This CDR3 has 16 amino acids. CDR3 sequence (DNA): TGTGCCAGCAGTTTGATAGCTAGCGGGAGTGGGGATACGCAGTATTTT. Its protein product is CASSLIASGSGDTQYF.

This clone qualifies as large. The CDR3 loop reads CASSISGLNTDTQYF. CDR3 nucleotide sequence: TGTGCCAGTAGTATAAGCGGACTTAACACAGATACGCAGTATTTT. The V and J genes are TRBV19 and TRBJ2-3; the D gene is possibly TRBD2 (5 bases). From germline, CDR1 is LNHDA and CDR2 SQIVND (reference sequence). The length of the CDR3 is 15 residues. The V end was cut by 2 bases, the J end by 2 bases, with 11 bases between.

The chain uses TRBV7-8 and TRBJ2-5, with 9 bases lining up with TRBD2. The CDR3 has 15 residues. The V and J ends lost 1 base and 4 bases, in that order; junction bases with no gene match: 4. Per germline, CDR1 SGHVS and CDR2 FQNEAQ. The CDR3 here is CASSLELAGRETQYF. CDR3 DNA sequence: TGTGCCAGCAGCTTAGAGCTAGCGGGACGAGAGACCCAGTACTTC.

J is TRBJ2-3 and V is TRBV19; the match to TRBD2 covers 13 bases. Germline CDR1 reads LNHDA; CDR2 reads SQIVND (reference sequence). The J segment lost 0 bases and the V segment lost 8 bases, leaving 2 bases of the junction unmatched. This CDR3 is built from 15 residues. The DNA of the CDR3 is TGTGCCAGTTCGGGACTAGCGGGAAGCACAGATACGCAGTATTTT. Its translation is CASSGLAGSTDTQYF.

This chain connects TRBV7-7 to TRBJ2-1, with D perhaps TRBD1 or TRBD2 (5 bases each). The CDR3 is 13 amino acids. From germline, CDR1 is SSHAT and CDR2 FNYEAQ (reference sequence). With 5 bases removed from V and 9 bases from J, the gap between germline ends came to 14 bases. DNA of the CDR3: TGTGCCAGCAGCACAGGTTTGAGGGCTGAGCAGTTCTTC. This sequence encodes CASSTGLRAEQFF. Drawing the rest from reference TRBV7-7 and TRBJ2-1, the complete variable domain is GAGVSQSPRYKVTKRGQDVTLRCDPISSHATLYWYQQALGQGPEFLTYFNYEAQPDKSGLPSDRFSAERPEGSISTLTIQRTEQRDSAMYRCASSTGLRAEQFFGPGTRLTVL.

J is TRBJ2-5 and V is TRBV11-3, with unresolved D. Trimming shortened V by 2 bases and J by 2 bases, and 6 bases separated the two germline ends. In germline, CDR1 is SGHNT, CDR2 YENEEA. There are 13 residues in the CDR3. CDR3 sequence (DNA): TGTGCCAGCAGCTTAACGAGGCAAGAGACCCAGTACTTC. It encodes CASSLTRQETQYF.

The chain links TRBV28 to TRBJ2-1, with 13 bases identical to TRBD2. Unmatched junction bases numbered 12, after V lost 7 bases and J lost 0 bases. CDR3 length equals 19 residues. Germline assignment: CDR1 MDHEN and CDR2 SYDVKM. The CDR3 sequence is CASTYIGTSGVISYNEQFF. In DNA, the CDR3 is TGTGCCAGCACCTACATTGGGACTAGCGGGGTCATCTCCTACAATGAGCAGTTCTTC. Looking up the rest from reference TRBV28 and TRBJ2-1 gives the full variable domain: DVKVTQSSRYLVKRTGEKVFLECVQDMDHENMFWYRQDPGLGLRLIYFSYDVKMKEKGDIPEGYSVSREKKERFSLILESASTNQTSMYLCASTYIGTSGVISYNEQFFGPGTRLTVL.